This T cell receptor beta chain was captured by sequencing in a study of blood T cell repertoires in COVID-19 (dated by TCRdb to 2018 to 2020). With respect to the entire study: Samples from collaborators originated in the United States, Italy and Spain and spanned both the acute and convalescent phases of COVID-19. Where HLA class I and class II types were available, the types were taken from metadata supplied by the sample provider, not from assay-based typing. The prospective study material was composed of cDNA or gDNA derived from T cells, B-cell-depleted T cells, or PBMCs. Sample metadata almost always included a de-identified subject ID, COVID-19 status, age in years and sex. Samples came from the ongoing ImmuneRACE study (first 160 participants) plus 1,254 subjects from 6 global collaborators. The repertoires were made available in a free public database intended to serve as a resource for research on the immune response to SARS-CoV-2. Deeply sampled blood TCRbeta repertoires from subjects exposed to, actively infected with, or recovered from COVID-19 were included in the dataset. Points the paper makes about the study in general: How much clinical and demographic metadata was included differed by source and by participant, and the metadata was provided uncurated.

Remarks on this clone: Which antigen it targets is not known. It has no much larger one-base neighbor in the sample; base qualities were not kept. Other DNA sequences in the sample encode the same CDR3.

CDR1 and CDR2 are read off the germline V gene as SGHRS and YFSETQ. The CDR3 covers 15 residues, taking in both the cysteine and the phenylalanine. Kept here is only the CDR3 DNA, which spans 45 bases and is read in frame from base 1. V and J lose 0 bases and 0 bases, and a span of 7 bases separates them. TCRbeta CDR3 regions were amplified from genomic DNA using the immunoSEQ Assay, a bias-controlled multiplex PCR. In the authors' own workflow: Nucleated cell counts per sample were estimated from amplification of reference gene primers within the assay. Sequence reads were collapsed and filtered to measure the absolute abundance of every unique TCRbeta CDR3 rearrangement. Productive Simpson clonality was computed per sample as the square root of Simpson's diversity index over productive rearrangements. TCRdb mirrors the immuneACCESS table, restricted to in-frame sequences. Some clones are absent from its copies; in checked studies, under half trace to an unresolved V gene, and the reason for the others is unknown. That table gives V, J and clone size, and the DNA gave D and trimming. The sample profile shows about 270,000 clones; approximately 90% of them were found once. Of the sample, less than 3% falls within the top ten clones.

Participants in the prospective study were aged roughly 18 to 100 years, lived in approximately 26 United States geographic areas, and enrolled through a virtual design. Cohort assignment in the prospective study relied on participant-reported clinical history from a screening survey and a study questionnaire. For ImmuneRACE Cohort 3, a participant was defined as recovered based on two consecutive negative NP/OP PCR tests, clearance by a healthcare professional, or resolution of symptoms. Each participant in the prospective study had whole blood, serum and a nasopharyngeal or oropharyngeal swab collected by mobile phlebotomists. Additional blood draws and questionnaires over a roughly two-month period could optionally be provided by prospective study participants. Before DNA extraction, prospective study blood samples were shipped either frozen or at room temperature.

The sequence derives from a woman in her fifties or sixties who had recovered from COVID-19. Recombination connected TRBV5-1 to TRBJ1-3; confidence is insufficient to name the D gene. The sample was PBMCs or T cells enriched from blood (not recorded which). The DNA sequence follows: TGCGCCAGCAGCTTGGCCCCGGGCTCTGGAAACACCATATATTTT. It translates to CASSLAPGSGNTIYF.